The 23 T cell receptor beta chains given below trace back to one sample, sequenced in a study of T-cell reconstitution after alpha-beta-depleted transplantation in children (dated by TCRdb to about 2016). The protocol used for the library was PCR. TCRdb records Illumina HiSeq 2500 as the sequencer. TCR libraries were prepared with molecular barcoding, using unique molecular identifiers to normalize TCRbeta repertoire quantification. The raw public data were reprocessed by TCRdb itself: fastp quality trimming at Q25, MiXCR clonotype calling, in-frame beta chains only. Every CDR3 protein is listed once, alongside the most common genes and DNA of its rows. Counted in this sample were 500,000 or so distinct CDR3 sequences; about 33% of them appeared once. The biggest ten clones account for roughly 2.5% of the sample. The sequencing used PBMCs from the stem cell graft donor, collected from the stem cell graft. The receptors were sampled from a human donor who donated a stem cell graft to a child with aplastic anemia.

The chain carries TRBV20-1 and TRBJ2-1; D call uncertain. Germline V CDR1 and CDR2: DFQATT, SNEGSKA (reference sequence). The CDR3 totals 12 residues. Trimming cost V 0 bases and J 13 bases, with 13 bases left between them. CDR3: CSARDKSAVQFF. For the CDR3, the DNA is TGCAGTGCTAGAGATAAATCGGCGGTACAGTTCTTC.

This clonotype showed up just a few times. The V call is TRBV6-2 or TRBV6-3, the J call TRBJ2-5; D is perhaps TRBD2 (5 bases). Trimming left V 5 bases short and J 5 bases short, with 12 bases between. CDR3 length: 13 amino acids. Germline loops: CDR1 MNHEY, CDR2 SVGEGT. This CDR3 reads CASSKEVWETQYF. The CDR3 nucleotides read TGTGCCAGCAGTAAGGAGGTGTGGGAGACCCAGTACTTC.

This sequence joins TRBV12-3 or TRBV12-4 and TRBJ2-1, with 7 bases matching TRBD1. The CDR3 extends over 13 amino acids. The CDR3 here is CAQGDRNYNEQFF. The CDR3 DNA sequence: TGTGCTCAGGGGGACCGAAACTACAATGAGCAGTTCTTC.

This clonotype was counted between two and nine times. The rearrangement links TRBV7-2 to TRBJ2-2; D may be TRBD1 (6 bases). The ends were cut back, 2 bases at V and 6 bases at J, with 10 bases in the middle. Germline V lookup: CDR1 SGHTA, CDR2 FQGNSA. The CDR3 totals 14 residues. The CDR3 spells CASSLKTGPGELFF. The DNA of the CDR3 is TGTGCCAGCAGCTTAAAGACAGGCCCCGGGGAGCTGTTTTTT.

The genes are TRBV9 and TRBJ2-1; maybe TRBD1 (5 bases). The CDR3 extends over 16 amino acids. Deletions cut 4 bases from V and 3 bases from J, with 17 bases between. Looked up from germline, CDR1 is SGDLS and CDR2 is YYNGEE. The CDR3 DNA sequence: TGTGCCAGCAGCCCCAATGTGGCAGGGCTCTACAATGAGCAGTTCTTC. Translated, it gives CASSPNVAGLYNEQFF.

The chain is built from TRBV5-8 and TRBJ2-7, with D maybe TRBD1 (5 bases). V shed 4 bases and J shed 6 bases, with 11 bases lying between them. This CDR3 is built from 12 residues. Germline V gene sequence: CDR1 SGHTS, CDR2 YDEGEE. Here the CDR3 reads CASSLMGPEQYV. DNA for the CDR3: TGTGCCAGCAGCCTAATGGGGCCCGAGCAGTACGTC.

The rearrangement uses TRBV29-1 and TRBJ2-3, with 12 nucleotides matching TRBD2. The CDR3 spans 17 residues. V trimming: 0 bases; J trimming: 4 bases; junction bases outside the gene matches: 8. CDR1 SQVTM and CDR2 ANQGSEA come from the germline V gene. For the CDR3, the DNA is TGCAGCGTTGAAGATCGACTAGCGGGAGCTCCCGCAGATACGCAGTATTTT. This codes for CSVEDRLAGAPADTQYF.

The genes are TRBV12-3 or TRBV12-4 and TRBJ2-2, with D unresolved. V dropped 4 bases and J dropped 7 bases, with 19 bases sitting between them. There are 16 residues in the CDR3. The CDR3 region is CASSSPYVRNFGELFF. The CDR3 bases are TGTGCCAGCAGTTCCCCTTATGTCAGAAATTTCGGGGAGCTGTTTTTT.

V gene TRBV25-1 combines with J gene TRBJ1-2; D might be TRBD1 (6 bases). Trimming removed 4 bases from V and 7 bases from J, with 16 bases in between. This CDR3 is 14 amino acids long. The germline V gene has CDR1 MGHDK and CDR2 SYGVNS. In DNA form, the CDR3 reads TGTGCCAGCAGTGGCGCAGGGTTCAGGGGTGGCTACACCTTC. Amino acid sequence: CASSGAGFRGGYTF.

J is TRBJ1-1 and V is TRBV19; D is unresolved. The CDR3 length is 13 residues. Trimming took off 10 bases at V and 0 bases at J, with 12 bases between the two ends. CDR1 is LNHDA, CDR2 SQIVND, per germline (reference sequence). This CDR3 reads CATRTDLNTEAFF. The CDR3 bases are TGTGCCACACGGACGGACTTGAACACTGAAGCTTTCTTT.

This clonotype was detected only a few times. This rearrangement joins TRBV29-1 to TRBJ2-6, with D hard to call. This CDR3 is 14 amino acids long. The germline V gene has CDR1 SQVTM and CDR2 ANQGSEA. Trimming took 6 bases from V and 0 from J, leaving 9 bases between them. The CDR3, as DNA: TGCAGCGTATTCCTCCTCTCTGGGGCCAACGTCCTGACTTTC. This translates into CSVFLLSGANVLTF.

This chain connects TRBV11-2 to TRBJ2-7, with D perhaps being TRBD1 or TRBD2 (5 bases each). From germline, CDR1 is SGHAT and CDR2 FQNNGV. V was cut by 0 bases and J by 2 bases, with 11 bases left in between. There are 15 residues in the CDR3. This CDR3 is CASSLESRDAYEQYF. The CDR3 bases are TGTGCCAGCAGCTTAGAATCCAGGGACGCCTACGAGCAGTACTTC.

This clonotype was counted only a few times. This chain joins TRBV18 and TRBJ2-3, with D maybe TRBD2 (6 bases). V was cut by 2 bases and J by 2 bases, with 8 bases left in between. The length of the CDR3 is 14 residues. Per germline, CDR1 KGHSH and CDR2 LQKENI. CDR3 nucleotides: TGTGCCAGCTCACCAAGGGAGGACACAGATACGCAGTATTTT. It encodes CASSPREDTDTQYF.

V usage is TRBV28 and J usage is TRBJ2-3; 9 bases align to TRBD2. The CDR3 length is 15 residues. Germline V gene lookup returns CDR1 MDHEN and CDR2 SYDVKM. Trimming took 5 bases from V and 4 from J; bases not matched to a gene: 7. The CDR3 DNA reads as TGTGCCAGCAGTAAATTGGCGGGAGGGCCAGATACGCAGTATTTT. Its protein product is CASSKLAGGPDTQYF. Together with reference TRBV28 and TRBJ2-3, the CDR3 gives the full variable domain: DVKVTQSSRYLVKRTGEKVFLECVQDMDHENMFWYRQDPGLGLRLIYFSYDVKMKEKGDIPEGYSVSREKKERFSLILESASTNQTSMYLCASSKLAGGPDTQYFGPGTRLTVL.

The CDR3: CASSFRERIGSYEQYF. CDR3 in DNA: TGTGCCAGCAGTTTTCGGGAGCGAATCGGGTCCTACGAGCAGTACTTC. The chain uses TRBV12-3 or TRBV12-4 and TRBJ2-7; maybe TRBD2 (6 bases). This CDR3 comprises 16 residues. V lost 3 bases to trimming and J lost 1 base, with 16 bases between them.

The chain joins TRBV29-1 to TRBJ2-3, with 7 bases fitting TRBD1. Germline CDR1 reads SQVTM; CDR2 reads ANQGSEA. Unmatched junction bases numbered 4, after V lost 0 bases and J lost 1 base. CDR3 size: 15 residues. The CDR3 spells CSVEDVGQGTDTQYF. The CDR3, as DNA: TGCAGCGTTGAAGATGTAGGACAGGGCACAGATACGCAGTATTTT.

This clonotype was found a few times. V gene TRBV6-2 or TRBV6-3 combines with J gene TRBJ2-5; no firm D call. Per the germline V gene, CDR1 is MNHEY and CDR2 is SVGEGT. CDR3 length: 17 residues. V was cut by 5 bases and J by 4 bases, with 23 bases left in between. The DNA for the CDR3 is TGTGCCAGCAGTCTCACCATGGCAGTGAAATTTGCAGAGACCCAGTACTTC. This encodes CASSLTMAVKFAETQYF.

This clonotype has more than one count but fewer than ten. The chain uses TRBV29-1 and TRBJ1-1; 7 positions match TRBD1. CDR3 length: 14 residues. CDR1 is SQVTM and CDR2 is ANQGSEA in the germline V gene. The V segment lost 7 bases and the J segment 6 bases; nucleotides outside the gene matches: 14. DNA for the CDR3: TGCAGCGGGGCGGGGGGCCAGGGGGTAGCTGAAGCTTTCTTT. This gives the protein CSGAGGQGVAEAFF.

There are a few counts of this clonotype. The V gene is TRBV7-6, the J gene TRBJ2-2, with 7 bases fitting TRBD2. V gave up 3 bases and J gave up 2 bases; unmatched junction bases: 6. The germline V gene has CDR1 SGHVS and CDR2 FNYEAQ. CDR3 length: 16 amino acids. CDR3 sequence: CASSFSSGVNTGELFF. The CDR3 nucleotides are TGTGCCAGCAGCTTCTCTAGCGGAGTTAACACCGGGGAGCTGTTTTTT.

A few counts support this clonotype. The V and J genes are TRBV15 and TRBJ2-5; no definite D call. Trimming left V 1 base short and J 3 bases short, with 6 bases between. Per germline, CDR1 LNHNV and CDR2 YYDKDF (reference sequence). This CDR3 spans 13 amino acids. The CDR3 nucleotides are TGTGCCACCAGCAGAGCCAGTAAAGAGACCCAGTACTTC. This sequence encodes CATSRASKETQYF.

The chain couples TRBV15 to TRBJ2-1; 9 bases fit TRBD2. CDR3 length equals 14 residues. Germline V lookup: CDR1 LNHNV, CDR2 YYDKDF (reference sequence). Losses at the gene ends were 8 bases for V and 7 bases for J; bases not matched to a gene: 9. CDR3 nucleotide sequence: TGTGCCACCCTCTTGACTAGCGGAAGGAATGAGCAGTTCTTC. Translation gives CATLLTSGRNEQFF.

In this sample, this clonotype turned up a few times. This chain joins TRBV20-1 and TRBJ2-5, with 9 bases fitting TRBD1. This CDR3 comprises 18 residues. The ends lost 1 base at V and 9 bases at J; junction bases unmatched: 21. CDR1 and CDR2 from the germline V gene are DFQATT and SNEGSKA (reference sequence). The CDR3 sequence is CSARGNGGGQGMMWAQYF. The CDR3 region has the DNA TGCAGTGCTAGAGGAAATGGGGGGGGACAGGGCATGATGTGGGCCCAGTACTTC.

This clonotype is a singleton in its sample. The CDR3: CASSSVRSGTGGFNEAFF. In DNA, the CDR3 is TGTGCCAGCAGCTCTGTCCGATCCGGGACAGGGGGCTTTAATGAAGCTTTCTTT. The chain carries TRBV7-8 and TRBJ1-1; the match to TRBD1 covers 12 bases. After removal of 4 bases from V and 7 bases from J, the junction contained 16 bases not matched to a gene. Germline V CDR1 and CDR2: SGHVS, FQNEAQ. The CDR3 is 18 residues long.